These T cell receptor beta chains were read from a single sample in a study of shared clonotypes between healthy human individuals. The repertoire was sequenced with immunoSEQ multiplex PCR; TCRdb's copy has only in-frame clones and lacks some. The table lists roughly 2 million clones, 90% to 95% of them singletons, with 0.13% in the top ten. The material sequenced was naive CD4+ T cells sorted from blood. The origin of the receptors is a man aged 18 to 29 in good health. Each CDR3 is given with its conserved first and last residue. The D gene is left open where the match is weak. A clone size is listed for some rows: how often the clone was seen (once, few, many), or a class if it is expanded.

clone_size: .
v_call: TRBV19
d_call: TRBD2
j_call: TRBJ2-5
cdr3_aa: CASSMWRGGRMGTQYF
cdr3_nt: TGTGCCAGTAGTATGTGGCGGGGGGGCCGAATGGGGACCCAGTACTTC

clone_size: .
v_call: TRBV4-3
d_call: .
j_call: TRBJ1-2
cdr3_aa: CASSQEGAGDYGYTF
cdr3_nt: TGCGCCAGCAGCCAAGAAGGGGCGGGGGACTATGGCTACACCTTC

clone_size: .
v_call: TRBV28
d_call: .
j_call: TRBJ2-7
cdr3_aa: CASSLPQSQSPHF
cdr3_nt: TGTGCCAGCAGTTTACCCCAGAGCCAGTCGCCGCACTTC

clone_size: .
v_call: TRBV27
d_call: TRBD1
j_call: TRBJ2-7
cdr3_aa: CASSFRSPDRGIPYEQYF
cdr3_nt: TGTGCCAGCAGTTTCCGAAGTCCCGACAGGGGGATCCCTTACGAGCAGTACTTC

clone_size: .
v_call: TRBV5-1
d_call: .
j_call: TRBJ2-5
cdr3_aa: CASSPQTNQETQYF
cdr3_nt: TGCGCCAGCAGCCCCCAGACTAATCAAGAGACCCAGTACTTC

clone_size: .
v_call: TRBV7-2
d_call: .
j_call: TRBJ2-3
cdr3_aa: CASSLDSFTDTQYF
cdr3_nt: TGTGCCAGCAGCTTAGATTCCTTCACAGATACGCAGTATTTT

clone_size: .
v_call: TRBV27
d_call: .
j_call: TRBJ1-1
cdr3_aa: CASSLGGPGTEAFF
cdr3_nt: TGTGCCAGCAGTTTGGGAGGGCCGGGCACTGAAGCTTTCTTT

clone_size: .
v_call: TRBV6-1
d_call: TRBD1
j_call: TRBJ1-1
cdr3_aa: CASSEGTGLFNTEAFF
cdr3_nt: TGTGCCAGCAGTGAAGGGACAGGGCTTTTCAACACTGAAGCTTTCTTT

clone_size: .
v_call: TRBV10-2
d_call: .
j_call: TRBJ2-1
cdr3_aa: CASFSTSSYNEQFF
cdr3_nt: TGCGCCAGTTTCTCGACTAGCTCCTACAATGAGCAGTTCTTC

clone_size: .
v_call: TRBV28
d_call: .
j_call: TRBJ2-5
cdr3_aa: CASTSPALRETQYF
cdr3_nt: TGTGCCAGCACATCCCCAGCTTTGAGAGAGACCCAGTACTTC

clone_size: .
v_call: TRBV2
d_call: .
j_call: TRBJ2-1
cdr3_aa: CASSASYNEQFF
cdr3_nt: TGTGCCAGCAGTGCATCCTACAATGAGCAGTTCTTC

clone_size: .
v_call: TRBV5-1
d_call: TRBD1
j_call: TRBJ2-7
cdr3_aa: CASNQGTGGSFSYEQYF
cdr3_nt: TGCGCCAGCAACCAAGGGACAGGGGGCTCATTCTCCTACGAGCAGTACTTC

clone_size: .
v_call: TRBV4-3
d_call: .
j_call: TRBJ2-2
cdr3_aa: CASSQSNPGELFF
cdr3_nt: TGCGCCAGCAGCCAAAGCAATCCCGGGGAGCTGTTTTTT

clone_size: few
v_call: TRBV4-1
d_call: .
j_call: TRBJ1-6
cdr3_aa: CASSQDVTGGRAPLHF
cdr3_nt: TGCGCCAGCAGCCAAGATGTTACTGGGGGTCGGGCACCCCTCCACTTT

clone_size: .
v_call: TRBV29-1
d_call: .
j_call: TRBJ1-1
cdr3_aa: CSVEGAANTEAFF
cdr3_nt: TGCAGCGTTGAGGGTGCAGCAAACACTGAAGCTTTCTTT

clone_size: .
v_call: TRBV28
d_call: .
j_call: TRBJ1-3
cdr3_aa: CASHYGGSGNTIYF
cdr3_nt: TGTGCCAGCCACTACGGGGGCTCTGGAAACACCATATATTTT

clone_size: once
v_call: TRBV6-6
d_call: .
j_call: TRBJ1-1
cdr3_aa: CASSSPQGYEAFF
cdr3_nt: TGTGCCAGCAGTTCCCCTCAGGGGTATGAAGCTTTCTTT

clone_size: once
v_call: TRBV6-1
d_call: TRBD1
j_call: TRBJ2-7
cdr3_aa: CASAGQGQGEQYF
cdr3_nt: TGTGCCAGCGCAGGACAGGGGCAGGGCGAGCAGTACTTC

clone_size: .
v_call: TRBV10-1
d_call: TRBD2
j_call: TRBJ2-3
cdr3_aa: CASRPGTSSRTDTQYF
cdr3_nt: TGCGCCAGCAGACCTGGGACTAGCAGTCGCACAGATACGCAGTATTTT

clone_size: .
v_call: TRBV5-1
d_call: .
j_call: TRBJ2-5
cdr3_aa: CASSLGDFQETQYF
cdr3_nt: TGCGCCAGCAGTTTAGGGGACTTCCAAGAGACCCAGTACTTC

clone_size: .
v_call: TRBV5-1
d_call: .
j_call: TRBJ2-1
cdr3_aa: CASSPGTDYNEQFF
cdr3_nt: TGCGCCAGCAGCCCGGGGACGGATTACAATGAGCAGTTCTTC

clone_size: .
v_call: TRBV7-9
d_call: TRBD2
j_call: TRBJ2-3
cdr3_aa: CASSLGTSGVTDTQYF
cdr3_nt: TGTGCCAGCAGCTTAGGTACTAGCGGGGTCACAGATACGCAGTATTTT

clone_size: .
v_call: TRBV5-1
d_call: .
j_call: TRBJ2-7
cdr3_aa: CASSSGTEKYEQYF
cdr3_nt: TGCGCCAGCAGCTCAGGGACGGAGAAATACGAGCAGTACTTC

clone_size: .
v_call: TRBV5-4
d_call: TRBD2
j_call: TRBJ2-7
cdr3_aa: CASSTTSGGPTWDF
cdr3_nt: TGTGCCAGCAGCACTACTAGCGGGGGACCTACGTGGGATTTC

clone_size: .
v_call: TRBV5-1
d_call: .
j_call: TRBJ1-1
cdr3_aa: CASSRGNTEAFF
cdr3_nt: TGCGCCAGCAGCAGGGGGAACACTGAAGCTTTCTTT

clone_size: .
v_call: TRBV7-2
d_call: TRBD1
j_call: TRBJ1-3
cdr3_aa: CASLDRSSGNTIYF
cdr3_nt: TGTGCCAGCCTGGACAGGAGCTCTGGAAACACCATATATTTT

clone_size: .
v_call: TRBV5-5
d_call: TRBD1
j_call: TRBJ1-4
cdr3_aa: CASSLYGTATNEKLFF
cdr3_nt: TGTGCCAGCAGCTTGTATGGGACAGCAACTAATGAAAAACTGTTTTTT

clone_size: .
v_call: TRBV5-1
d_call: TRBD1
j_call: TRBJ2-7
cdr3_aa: CASSIRTGGYEQYF
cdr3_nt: TGCGCCAGCAGTATCAGGACAGGGGGCTACGAGCAGTACTTC

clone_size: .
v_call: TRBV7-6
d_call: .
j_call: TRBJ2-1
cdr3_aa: CASSLGAYNEQFF
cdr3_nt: TGTGCCAGCAGCTTGGGGGCATACAATGAGCAGTTCTTC

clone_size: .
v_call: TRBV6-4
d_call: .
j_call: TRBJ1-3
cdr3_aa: CASSDYENTAGNTIYF
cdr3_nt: TGTGCCAGCAGTGACTACGAGAATACGGCTGGAAACACCATATATTTT

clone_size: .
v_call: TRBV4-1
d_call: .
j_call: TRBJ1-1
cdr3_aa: CASSQGELNTEAFF
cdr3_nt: TGCGCCAGCAGCCAAGGAGAATTGAACACTGAAGCTTTCTTT

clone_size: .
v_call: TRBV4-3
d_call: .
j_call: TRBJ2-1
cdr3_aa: CASSRSPTDNNEQFF
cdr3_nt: TGCGCCAGCAGCCGTAGCCCCACTGACAACAATGAGCAGTTCTTC

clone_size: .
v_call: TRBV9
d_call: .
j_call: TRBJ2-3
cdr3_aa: CASSVDSPDTQYF
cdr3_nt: TGTGCCAGCAGCGTAGATTCCCCAGATACGCAGTATTTT

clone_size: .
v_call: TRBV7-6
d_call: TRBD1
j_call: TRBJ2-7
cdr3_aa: CASSLAGGQGAYEQYF
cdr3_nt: TGTGCCAGCAGCTTAGCAGGTGGGCAGGGGGCCTACGAGCAGTACTTC

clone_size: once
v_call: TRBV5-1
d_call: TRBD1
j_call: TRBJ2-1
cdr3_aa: CASSADGTGGYNEQFF
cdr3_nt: TGCGCCAGCAGCGCGGACGGGACAGGGGGCTATAATGAGCAGTTCTTC

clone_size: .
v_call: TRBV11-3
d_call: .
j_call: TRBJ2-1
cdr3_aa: CASSTRTGSSYNEQFF
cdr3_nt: TGTGCCAGCAGCACGAGGACGGGGAGCTCCTACAATGAGCAGTTCTTC

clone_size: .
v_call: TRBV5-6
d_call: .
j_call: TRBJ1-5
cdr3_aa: CASSLTQGHDQPQHF
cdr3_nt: TGTGCCAGCAGCTTGACCCAGGGGCACGATCAGCCCCAGCATTTT

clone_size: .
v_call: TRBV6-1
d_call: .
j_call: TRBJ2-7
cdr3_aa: CASGQDEALLYEQYF
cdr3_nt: TGTGCCTCCGGTCAGGATGAGGCGCTTCTTTACGAGCAGTACTTC

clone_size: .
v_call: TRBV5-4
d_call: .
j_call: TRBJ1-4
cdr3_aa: CASSSGTREKLFF
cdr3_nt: TGTGCCAGCAGTTCCGGGACCCGGGAAAAACTGTTTTTT

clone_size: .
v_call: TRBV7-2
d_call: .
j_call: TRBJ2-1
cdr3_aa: CASSLQALNSQQFF
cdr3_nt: TGTGCCAGCAGCCTACAAGCCCTTAATAGCCAACAGTTCTTC

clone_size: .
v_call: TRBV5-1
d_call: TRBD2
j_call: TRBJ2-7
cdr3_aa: CASSISGDSYEQYF
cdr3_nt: TGCGCCAGCAGCATTAGCGGGGACTCCTACGAGCAGTACTTC

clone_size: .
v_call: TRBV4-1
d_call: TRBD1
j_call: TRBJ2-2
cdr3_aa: CASSQFPGQTNTGELFF
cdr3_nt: TGCGCCAGCAGCCAGTTCCCGGGACAGACGAACACCGGGGAGCTGTTTTTT

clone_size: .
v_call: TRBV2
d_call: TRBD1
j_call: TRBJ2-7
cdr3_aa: CASSEQGGASYEQYF
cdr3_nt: TGTGCCAGCAGTGAACAAGGGGGCGCGTCCTACGAGCAGTACTTC

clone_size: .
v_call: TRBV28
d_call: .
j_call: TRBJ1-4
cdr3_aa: CASSLRGRTNEKLFF
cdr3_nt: TGTGCCAGCAGTTTACGGGGACGCACTAATGAAAAACTGTTTTTT

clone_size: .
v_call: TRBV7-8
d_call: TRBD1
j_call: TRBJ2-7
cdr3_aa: CASSSGTGTLEQYF
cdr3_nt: TGTGCCAGCAGCTCCGGGACAGGGACGCTCGAGCAGTACTTC

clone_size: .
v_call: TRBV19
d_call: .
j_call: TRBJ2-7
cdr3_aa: CASKLGAVGYEQYF
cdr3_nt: TGTGCCAGTAAACTGGGAGCTGTGGGCTACGAGCAGTACTTC

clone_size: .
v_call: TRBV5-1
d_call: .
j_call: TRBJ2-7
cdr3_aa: CASSADRDEQYF
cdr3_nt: TGCGCCAGCAGCGCTGACAGAGACGAGCAGTACTTC

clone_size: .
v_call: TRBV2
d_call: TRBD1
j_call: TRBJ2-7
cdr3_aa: CASMTPGTGTYEQYF
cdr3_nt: TGTGCCAGCATGACCCCCGGGACAGGGACCTACGAGCAGTACTTC

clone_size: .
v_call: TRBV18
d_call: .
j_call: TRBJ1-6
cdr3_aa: CASSPLPDYNSPLHF
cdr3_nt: TGTGCCAGCTCACCACTGCCGGATTATAATTCACCCCTCCACTTT

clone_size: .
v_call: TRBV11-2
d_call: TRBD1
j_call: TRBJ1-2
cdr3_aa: CASSPRTGGEDGYTF
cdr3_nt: TGTGCCAGCTCACCTCGGACAGGGGGCGAAGATGGCTACACCTTC